A selection of T cell receptor beta chains follows, all from one sample in a study of PD-1 blockade in mismatch repair-deficient tumors. Generated by immunoSEQ multiplex PCR, the TCRdb table keeps only in-frame clones and is missing some. The sample shows about 79,000 clones, 65% to 85% of them seen only once. Source: peripheral blood, taken 44 weeks after starting pembrolizumab. The source is an adult with mismatch repair-deficient cancer. Each CDR3 is given with its conserved first and last residue. The D gene is left open where the match is weak.

j_call	d_call	v_call	cdr3_aa
TRBJ2-7	NA	TRBV2	CASFKEAETYEQYF
TRBJ1-1	NA	TRBV21-1	CASSTKRQENTEAFF
TRBJ1-3	NA	TRBV5-1	CASSYDPVSSGNTIYF
TRBJ1-1	NA	TRBV27	CASGWGLDTEAFF
TRBJ1-1	NA	TRBV21-1	CASSKVHRVNTEAFF
TRBJ2-2	NA	TRBV19	CASSSRLTGELFF
TRBJ2-3	NA	TRBV6-6	CASSPFSDTQYF
TRBJ2-3	NA	TRBV18	CASSPLAVASTDTQYF
TRBJ2-1	NA	TRBV18	CASSLAAGGADEQFF
TRBJ1-1	TRBD1	TRBV6-1	CASSETGARGYEAFF
TRBJ2-7	TRBD1	TRBV7-9	CASSLAGTGVHEQYF
TRBJ2-7	NA	TRBV14	CASWSSELPHEQYF
TRBJ2-1	TRBD2	TRBV7-9	CASSARAGEALYNEQFF
TRBJ2-7	NA	TRBV5-6	CASSGAPGLGLSSYEQYF
TRBJ2-5	NA	TRBV7-9	CASSLDLSGALSQETQYF